Listed below are T cell receptor beta chains from one sample, sequenced in a study of T cell responses to AZD1222 COVID-19 vaccine. Some clones are missing from TCRdb's copy, which holds only in-frame ones; the method was immunoSEQ multiplex PCR. The data contain roughly 100,000 clones, roughly 86% of them singletons. Here the sequenced sample was peripheral blood, taken 28 days after the second dose of the MenACWY control vaccine. These receptors were taken from an adult who received the MenACWY meningococcal vaccine as a control. Each CDR3 is given with its conserved first and last residue. Fields, in order: CDR3 protein, CDR3 DNA, V gene, D gene, clone size, J gene. D genes are given only for firm matches. Clone size appears in some rows only: once, few, many, or a class for an expanded clone.

CASSPPGLTSGDTQYF | TGTGCCAGCTCACCACCGGGACTGACATCCGGAGATACGCAGTATTTT | TRBV18 | - | - | TRBJ2-3
CASSPGPNTEAFF | TGTGCCAGCTCACCGGGGCCCAACACTGAAGCTTTCTTT | TRBV18 | - | - | TRBJ1-1
CASSLKPTLFIYTF | TGTGCCAGCAGTTTAAAGCCCACCCTTTTTATCTACACCTTC | TRBV27 | - | - | TRBJ1-2
CATSDTYEQYF | TGTGCCACCTCCGACACCTACGAGCAGTACTTC | TRBV28 | - | - | TRBJ2-7
CASSLGAAGNYGYTF | TGTGCCAGCAGCTTAGGAGCAGCCGGTAACTATGGCTACACCTTC | TRBV7-9 | - | - | TRBJ1-2
CASSLDPLRRDTQYF | TGTGCCAGCAGCTTAGACCCGCTTCGGAGAGATACGCAGTATTTT | TRBV7-9 | - | - | TRBJ2-3
CASSLSRGAGYTF | TGTGCCAGCAGCCTATCGAGGGGCGCTGGCTACACCTTC | TRBV5-4 | - | - | TRBJ1-2
CASSDGYGYTF | TGTGCCAGCAGTGACGGGTATGGCTACACCTTC | TRBV9 | - | few | TRBJ1-2
CASKTARGIGELFF | TGTGCCAGTAAGACTGCACGAGGGATCGGGGAGCTGTTTTTT | TRBV19 | - | - | TRBJ2-2
CASSVLDRAGYTF | TGTGCCAGCAGCGTACTGGACAGGGCTGGCTACACCTTC | TRBV9 | TRBD1 | once | TRBJ1-2
CASSRDSNQPQHF | TGTGCCAGCAGTCGTGACAGTAATCAGCCCCAGCATTTT | TRBV28 | - | - | TRBJ1-5
CASSSGTSGTYEQYF | TGTGCCAGCAGCTCCGGGACTAGCGGGACCTACGAGCAGTACTTC | TRBV3-1/TRBV3-2 | TRBD2 | few | TRBJ2-7